This T cell receptor beta chain originates from a study of Graves' ophthalmopathy and Graves' hyperthyroidism. Study-level findings and limits: Ophthalmopathy progression was predicted with around 71% sensitivity and about 72% specificity. Most thyroid-expanded clonotypes exceeding 0.001 frequency were also found in blood.

As the template, RNA transcripts were used to amplify TCR beta CDR3 regions. RT-PCR in the first round used HTBI primers; a second-round multiplex PCR followed. MiXCR, applied by TCRdb to the multiplex PCR reads, yields one record per CDR3 protein. The sample yields approximately 640,000 distinct CDR3 sequences, 35% to 45% seen once. As to this clonotype: The antigen is not known. Likely a read error: the CDR3 ends without its conserved phenylalanine or tryptophan.

The CDR3 consists of 12 residues. The ends were cut back, 6 bases at V and 5 bases at J, with 5 bases in the middle. Ophthalmopathy-affected donors exhibited moderate-to-severe activity, CAS ≥3, NOSPECS ≥4, and duration under 3 months. The rearrangement joins TRBV12-3 or TRBV12-4 to TRBJ1-6; D ambiguous. The source material was peripheral blood. This receptor was identified in an adult man with Graves' ophthalmopathy. The chain's CDR3 is CASRWNNSPLHL. The CDR3 DNA reads as TGTGCCAGCAGATGGAATAATTCACCCCTCCACCTT.